This T cell receptor (beta chain) was found in a study of OX40 agonist ivuxolimab in advanced cancers. General observations from the study: Expanded peripheral T-cell antigen specificity went undetermined.

Details on this clone: Its antigen is not known.

Generated by immunoSEQ multiplex PCR, the TCRdb table keeps only in-frame clones and is missing some. The table records around 100,000 clones, approximately 90% of them present only once. Collection of blood occurred at baseline, at cycle 4 day 1, and at cycle 7 day 1. Trimming pared 2 bases from V and 4 bases from J, leaving 6 bases between. The CDR3 is made up of 13 amino acids. Germline-derived CDR1 and CDR2 are MNHEY and SVGAGI. The chain joins TRBV6-5 to TRBJ2-1; unclear D gene. Sample: CD4+ or CD8+ T cells sorted from blood, taken in a trial of the OX40 agonist ivuxolimab. The sequence came from an adult with an advanced solid tumor such as melanoma, head and neck, liver or kidney cancer. CDR3 in amino acids: CASSYPGYNEQFF. The CDR3 DNA follows: TGTGCCAGCAGTTACCCCGGGTACAATGAGCAGTTCTTC.